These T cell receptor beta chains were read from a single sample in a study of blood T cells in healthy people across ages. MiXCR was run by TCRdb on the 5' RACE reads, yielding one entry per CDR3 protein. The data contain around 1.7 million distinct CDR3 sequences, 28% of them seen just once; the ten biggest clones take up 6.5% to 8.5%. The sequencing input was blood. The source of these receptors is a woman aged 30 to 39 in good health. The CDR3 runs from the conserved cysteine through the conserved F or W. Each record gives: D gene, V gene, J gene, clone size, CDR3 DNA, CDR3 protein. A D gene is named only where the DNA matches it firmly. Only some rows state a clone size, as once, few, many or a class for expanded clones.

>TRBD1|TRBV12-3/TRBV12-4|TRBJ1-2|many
TGTGCCAGCAGTTTGGGACAGATCTATGGCTACACCTTC
CASSLGQIYGYTF
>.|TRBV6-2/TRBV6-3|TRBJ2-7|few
TGTGCCAGCAGTTCCGCGACAGGCCCTTACGAGCAGTACTTC
CASSSATGPYEQYF
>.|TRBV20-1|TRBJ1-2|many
TGCAGTGCTAGAGATTTTGCAGGGACCAGCTATGGCTACACCTTC
CSARDFAGTSYGYTF
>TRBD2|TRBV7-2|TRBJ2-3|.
TGTGCCAGCAGCTTAGGCTGGGGACTAGCGGGAGGATCGTTACGCCCAGATACGCAGTATTTT
CASSLGWGLAGGSLRPDTQYF
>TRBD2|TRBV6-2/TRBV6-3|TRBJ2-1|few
TGTGCCAGCAGTTCTAGCGGCCGTCAATACTACAATGAACAGTTCTTC
CASSSSGRQYYNEQFF
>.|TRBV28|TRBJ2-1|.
TGTGCCAGCAGTTTTTATGGCGGGGGCCTTACCTACAATGAGCAGTTCTTC
CASSFYGGGLTYNEQFF
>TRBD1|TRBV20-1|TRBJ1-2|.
TGCAGTGCAAGACAGGGTCTGGGTGGCTACACCTTC
CSARQGLGGYTF
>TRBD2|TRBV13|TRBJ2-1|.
TGTGCCAGCAGCACACAACTAGCGGGGGGGATTTACAATGAGCAGTTCTTC
CASSTQLAGGIYNEQFF
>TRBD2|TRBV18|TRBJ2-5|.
TGTGCCAGCTCACCAGCAGGGACTACCCAAGAGACCCAGTACTTC
CASSPAGTTQETQYF
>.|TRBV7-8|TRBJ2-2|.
TGTGCCAGCAGCTTAGGAACCCAGGGGACCGGGGAGCTGTTTTTT
CASSLGTQGTGELFF
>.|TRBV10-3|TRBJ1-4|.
TGTGCCATCAGGCAAGGTGCATCAGGAAAACTGTTTTTT
CAIRQGASGKLFF
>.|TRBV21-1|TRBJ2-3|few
TGTGCCTGCAGCAAATCCCTAGCGGTGTACACAGATACGCAGTATTTT
CACSKSLAVYTDTQYF
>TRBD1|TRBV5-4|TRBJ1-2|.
TGTGCCAGCAGCACGGACAGGGCGGCTTATGGCTACACCTTC
CASSTDRAAYGYTF
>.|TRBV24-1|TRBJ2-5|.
TGTGCCACCAGGGAACCACAGCTCCAAGAGACCCAGTACTTC
CATREPQLQETQYF
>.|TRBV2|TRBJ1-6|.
TGTGCCAGCAATGGGGGGGACAATTCACCCCTCCACTTT
CASNGGDNSPLHF
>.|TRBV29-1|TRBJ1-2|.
TGCAGCGTTGAAGAGAGGGGAAGCTATGGCTACACCTTC
CSVEERGSYGYTF
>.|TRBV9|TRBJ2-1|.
TGTGCCAGCAGCGCACCCCAGGGTAATGAGCAGTTCTTC
CASSAPQGNEQFF
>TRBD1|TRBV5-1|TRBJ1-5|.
TGCGCCAGCAGCCGGACAGGGACGGGAAATCAGCCCCAGCATTTT
CASSRTGTGNQPQHF
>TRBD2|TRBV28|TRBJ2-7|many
TGTGCCAGCAGTGGACTAGCGGGACTCTCCTACGAGCAGTACTTC
CASSGLAGLSYEQYF
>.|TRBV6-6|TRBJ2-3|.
TGTGCCAGCAGTTACTCTATGCAGGGGAGGAATGAAGATACGCAGTATTTT
CASSYSMQGRNEDTQYF
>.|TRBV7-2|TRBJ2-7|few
TGTGCCAGCGGTTCCCGGACCAGCGAGCAGTACTTC
CASGSRTSEQYF
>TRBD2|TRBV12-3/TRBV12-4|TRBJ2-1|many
TGTGCCAGCAGACCAGCGGGGGGCTCCTACAATGAGCAGTTCTTC
CASRPAGGSYNEQFF
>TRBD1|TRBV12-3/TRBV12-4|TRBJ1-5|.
TGTGCCAGCAGTCAGATCCGGGACAGGGGGAATCAGCCCCAGCATTTT
CASSQIRDRGNQPQHF
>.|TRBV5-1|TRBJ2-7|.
TGCGCCAGCAGCTTCCCGTCGGCCGGTGGAGAGCAGTACTTC
CASSFPSAGGEQYF
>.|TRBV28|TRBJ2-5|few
TGTGCCAGCAGTTTACGTGGGGCCTCCTACAATGAGCAGTACTTC
CASSLRGASYNEQYF
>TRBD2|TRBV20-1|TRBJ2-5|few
TGCAGTGCCCGCCCGGGACTAGCATCAGAGACCCAGTACTTC
CSARPGLASETQYF
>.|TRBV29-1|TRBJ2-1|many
TGCAGCGTCAGGACGGTCCCAGGGAATGAGCAGTTCTTC
CSVRTVPGNEQFF
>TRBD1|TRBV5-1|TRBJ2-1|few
TGCGCCAGCAAAGGGACAGGGGACAATGAGCAGTTCTTC
CASKGTGDNEQFF
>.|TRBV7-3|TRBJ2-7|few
TGTGCCGGCGCCTTGGGTGTGGGGGATTACGAGCAGTACTTC
CAGALGVGDYEQYF